The 19 T cell receptor beta chains below all came from one sample that was sequenced in a study of immune heterogeneity within non-small cell lung tumors. TCR beta CDR3 regions came from multiplex PCR with 32 forward V and 13 reverse J primers. TCRdb passed the multiplex PCR reads through MiXCR, listing each CDR3 protein once. The top ten hold about an eighth of the sample, which has some 10,000 distinct CDR3 sequences, 27% seen once. Bulk tumor genomic DNA was the template, and each sample received about 600 ng. The authors collected several far-apart biopsies from each primary tumor during surgery. The cohort was untreated, with newly diagnosed non-small cell lung cancer undergoing curative surgery. Sequences were obtained from lung tumor tissue. The receptors shown here come from a man aged 45-65 years with non-small cell lung cancer.

To note about this clonotype: A clone one base away is much larger, so this may be a read error. This sequence joins TRBV20-1 and TRBJ1-6; TRBD1 matches at 8 bases. The CDR3 covers 14 residues. The germline V gene has CDR1 DFQATT and CDR2 SNEGSKA (reference sequence). In DNA, the CDR3 is TGCAGTGCGCAGACAGGGGTCCTTAATTCACCCCTCAACTTT. Translation gives CSAQTGVLNSPLNF.

Many counts were recorded for this clonotype. The chain has TRBV6-1 and TRBJ1-1; a possible D gene is TRBD1 (6 bases). This CDR3 is built from 14 residues. The V gene lost 7 bases and the J gene lost 3 bases, with 15 bases spanning the gap. Germline CDR1 MNHNS, CDR2 SASEGT. The chain's CDR3 is CASNPTGRYTEAFF. The CDR3 DNA reads TGTGCCAGCAACCCGACAGGTCGATACACTGAAGCTTTCTTT.

This clonotype is labeled as medium-sized (0.01 to 0.1%). The J gene is TRBJ2-7, the V gene TRBV6-1; the D gene is possibly TRBD1 (5 bases). The CDR3 length is 14 residues. Deletions cut 5 bases from V and 2 bases from J, with 13 bases between. Germline values: CDR1 MNHNS, CDR2 SASEGT. The CDR3 spells CASSQRTRTYEQYF. The CDR3 nucleotides are TGTGCCAGCAGTCAACGGACAAGAACCTACGAGCAGTACTTC.

As regards this clonotype: This may arise from a read error, as a much more abundant clone is one base away. The chain recombines TRBV6-1 with TRBJ2-1, with 8 bases fitting TRBD1. The CDR3 loop spans 16 amino acids. The V and J ends lost 4 bases and 2 bases, in that order; junction bases with no gene match: 7. Germline CDR1 is MNHNS and CDR2 is SASEGT. Written as DNA, the CDR3 is TGTGCCAGCAGTGGACAACCGGGACAGGCCTACAATGAGCAGTTCTTC. As protein: CASSGQPGQAYNEQFF.

This clonotype is a singleton in its sample. This clone may be a read error of a much larger clone one base away. The chain employs TRBV15 and TRBJ1-5, with unresolved D. The CDR3 has 17 amino acids. The germline CDR1 and CDR2 sequences are LNHNV and YYDKDF (reference sequence). The DNA of the CDR3 is TGTGCCACCAGCCGAGAAATGACATCCCGGACCAATCAGCCCCAGCATTTT. The encoded protein is CATSREMTSRTNQPQHF.

This clonotype was observed many times. The chain has TRBV12-3 or TRBV12-4 and TRBJ1-5; D not certain. There are 15 residues in the CDR3. Trimming stripped 2 bases from V and 2 bases from J, with 10 bases between. Written as DNA, the CDR3 is TGTGCCAGCAGTTTACGGTCAGGCGGCAATCAGCCCCAGCATTTT. As protein: CASSLRSGGNQPQHF.

By proportion, this clonotype is medium-sized. The chain recombines TRBV19 with TRBJ1-5; D is unresolved. CDR3 length equals 15 residues. V was pared by 3 bases and J by 0 bases, with 9 bases between. The germline V gene encodes CDR1 LNHDA and CDR2 SQIVND (reference sequence). The CDR3 is CASSIEFHSNQPQHF. The CDR3 region has the DNA TGTGCCAGTAGTATCGAGTTCCATAGCAATCAGCCCCAGCATTTT.

This clonotype was counted at least ten times. V and J are TRBV24-1 and TRBJ1-5, with a tentative D call TRBD1 (5 bases). CDR1 and CDR2 from the germline V gene are KGHDR and SFDVKD. V shed 5 bases and J shed 1 base, with 11 bases lying between them. The CDR3 sequence is 15 residues long. CDR3 region: CATSGRAGSNQPQHF. CDR3 in DNA: TGTGCCACCAGTGGCCGTGCAGGGAGCAATCAGCCCCAGCATTTT.

This clonotype is categorized as medium-sized. The chain carries TRBV3-1 and TRBJ2-7; 10 nucleotides line up with TRBD1. Germline V gene lookup returns CDR1 LGHDT and CDR2 YNNKEL (reference sequence). There are 14 residues in the CDR3. Unmatched junction bases numbered 5, after V lost 5 bases and J lost 4 bases. The CDR3 region is CASSTSDRGYEQYF. The CDR3 nucleotides are TGTGCCAGCAGCACCTCGGACAGGGGGTACGAGCAGTACTTC.

Concerning this clonotype: Possible read error: a much larger clone is one base away. This chain uses TRBV7-9 with TRBJ1-6; 9 nucleotides align to TRBD1. Trimming took 6 bases from V and 7 from J; bases not matched to a gene: 4. This CDR3 has 14 residues. Per germline, CDR1 SEHNR and CDR2 FQNEAQ (reference sequence). CDR3 protein: CASRLGQGNSPLHF. CDR3 sequence (DNA): TGTGCCAGCAGATTGGGACAGGGCAATTCACCCCTCCACTTT.

This clonotype is medium-sized (0.01 to 0.1%) by share. This chain uses TRBV19 with TRBJ2-1, with a weak D call TRBD2 (6 bases). This CDR3 is built from 15 residues. Germline CDR1 LNHDA, CDR2 SQIVND (reference sequence). Between the trimmed V and J ends, which lost 1 base and 7 bases, there was a span of 14 bases. This CDR3 reads CASSIGLGRYNEQFF. The CDR3 coding sequence is TGTGCCAGTAGTATAGGACTAGGTAGATATAATGAGCAGTTCTTC. The complete variable domain, with remaining parts taken from reference TRBV19 and TRBJ2-1, reads DGGITQSPKYLFRKEGQNVTLSCEQNLNHDAMYWYRQDPGQGLRLIYYSQIVNDFQKGDIAEGYSVSREKKESFPLTVTSAQKNPTAFYLCASSIGLGRYNEQFFGPGTRLTVL.

This clonotype is judged medium-sized. The chain couples TRBV12-3 or TRBV12-4 to TRBJ1-6; D call uncertain. The CDR3 has 13 amino acids. Trimming took off 6 bases at V and 9 bases at J, with 12 bases between the two ends. For the CDR3, the DNA is TGTGCCAGCAGGGAGACGCCGGTTTCACCCCTCCACTTT. Translating gives CASRETPVSPLHF.

The chain recombines TRBV19 with TRBJ1-2; D gene ambiguous. The CDR3 consists of 14 residues. The germline V gene has CDR1 LNHDA and CDR2 SQIVND (reference sequence). The V gene lost 3 bases and the J gene lost 7 bases, with 15 bases spanning the gap. The CDR3, as DNA: TGTGCCAGTAGTATCTGGCAGGTCACTACTGGCTACACCTTC. The encoded protein is CASSIWQVTTGYTF.

The chain carries TRBV13 and TRBJ2-1, with D hard to call. V was trimmed by 5 bases and J by 4 bases, leaving 18 bases between them. The germline V gene encodes CDR1 PRHDT and CDR2 FYEKMQ (reference sequence). This CDR3 is 16 amino acids long. The CDR3 region is CASSPRHTQNYNEQFF. The DNA of the CDR3 is TGTGCCAGCAGCCCAAGACACACGCAGAATTACAATGAGCAGTTCTTC.

This clonotype appeared a few times. The genes are TRBV4-1 and TRBJ2-5; D possibly uses TRBD1 or TRBD2 (5 bases each). The germline gives CDR1 MGHRA, CDR2 YSYEKL. Trimming took 0 bases from V and 9 from J, leaving 17 bases between them. CDR3 length: 15 residues. CDR3 in DNA: TGCGCCAGCAGCCAAGAGGCCAGGGCCCCAGCGGCCCAGTACTTC. This sequence encodes CASSQEARAPAAQYF.

This clonotype showed up just a few times. The CDR3 is CASSYNTGIYEAFF. Here the CDR3 DNA reads TGTGCCAGCAGTTACAACACAGGGATTTATGAAGCTTTCTTT. The chain links TRBV11-2 to TRBJ1-1, with a weak D call TRBD1 (6 bases). CDR1 is SGHAT and CDR2 is FQNNGV in the germline V gene. V was cut by 6 bases and J by 7 bases, with 18 bases left in between. This CDR3 region has 14 residues.

The chain is built from TRBV20-1 and TRBJ2-5; D may be TRBD1 (5 bases). Germline V CDR1 and CDR2: DFQATT, SNEGSKA (reference sequence). The CDR3 loop spans 14 amino acids. V lost 2 bases and J lost 1, with 11 bases in between. The CDR3 DNA sequence: TGCAGTGCTAGATTTGCAGGGTCCCAAGAGACCCAGTACTTC. Translation: CSARFAGSQETQYF.

Comment on this clonotype: A read error is possible here, since a much larger clone lies one base away. The chain combines TRBV11-1 with TRBJ1-2; 7 bases agree with TRBD1. The V gene's germline CDR1 is SGHAT and CDR2 FQDESV (reference sequence). This CDR3 is 16 amino acids long. The CDR3 DNA follows: TGTGCCAGCATCTTAACCCCGGGACAGATCAATTATGGCTACACCTTC. Its translation: CASILTPGQINYGYTF.

This clonotype was detected ten times or more. This chain joins TRBV20-1 and TRBJ1-6; 7 positions match TRBD1. The CDR3 spans 14 residues. The V gene end was trimmed by 3 bases and the J gene end by 9 bases; junction bases not matched to a gene: 8. Germline CDR1 reads DFQATT; CDR2 reads SNEGSKA (reference sequence). CDR3 coding DNA: TGCAGTGCTAGCAGTCAGGGGGGAAGTTCACCCCTCCACTTT. Its protein is CSASSQGGSSPLHF.